This TCR beta chain is from a study of blood T cells in healthy people across ages. This clonotype was observed many times. V shed 0 bases and J 6 bases; nucleotides not matched to a gene: 2. The CDR3 runs 15 residues. CDR1 and CDR2 from the germline V gene are LGHNA and YNFKEQ. A second about 7 to 12 cycle PCR used barcoded and J-beta primers. TCRdb re-analysed the 5' RACE reads in MiXCR, keeping a single row per CDR3 protein. The sample includes 630,000 or so distinct CDR3 sequences, about 34% seen only once; the top ten take just over 15%. The sequenced material came from blood. This TCR was sampled from a woman aged 80 or over in good health. The V and J genes are TRBV4-2 and TRBJ1-6; TRBD1 aligns across 7 bases. This CDR3 reads CASSQETGLNSPLHF. CDR3 coding DNA: TGTGCCAGCAGCCAAGAGACAGGGCTTAATTCACCCCTCCACTTT.